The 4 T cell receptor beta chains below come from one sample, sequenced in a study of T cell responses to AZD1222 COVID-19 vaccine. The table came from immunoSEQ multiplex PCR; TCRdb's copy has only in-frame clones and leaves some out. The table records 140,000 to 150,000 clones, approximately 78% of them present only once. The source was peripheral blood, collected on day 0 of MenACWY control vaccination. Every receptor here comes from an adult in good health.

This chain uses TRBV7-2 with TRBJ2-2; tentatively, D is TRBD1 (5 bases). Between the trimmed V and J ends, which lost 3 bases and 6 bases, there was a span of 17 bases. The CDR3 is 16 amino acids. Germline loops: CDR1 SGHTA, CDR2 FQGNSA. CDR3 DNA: TGTGCCAGCAGCTTTCGGTTGCAGGGTGGTGCCGGGGAGCTGTTTTTT. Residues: CASSFRLQGGAGELFF.

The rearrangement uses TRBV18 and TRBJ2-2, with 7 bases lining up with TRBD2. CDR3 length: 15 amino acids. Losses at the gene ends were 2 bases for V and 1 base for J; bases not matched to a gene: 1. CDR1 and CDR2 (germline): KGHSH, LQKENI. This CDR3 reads CASSPSGVNTGELFF. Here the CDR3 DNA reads TGTGCCAGCTCACCAAGCGGGGTGAACACCGGGGAGCTGTTTTTT. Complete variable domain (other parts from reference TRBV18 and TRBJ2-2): NAGVMQNPRHLVRRRGQEARLRCSPMKGHSHVYWYRQLPEEGLKFMVYLQKENIIDESGMPKERFSAEFPKEGPSILRIQQVVRGDSAAYFCASSPSGVNTGELFFGEGSRLTVL.

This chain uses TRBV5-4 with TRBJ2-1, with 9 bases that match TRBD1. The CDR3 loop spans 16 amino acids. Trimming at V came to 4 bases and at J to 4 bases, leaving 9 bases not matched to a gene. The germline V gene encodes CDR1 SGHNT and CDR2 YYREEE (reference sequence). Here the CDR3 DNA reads TGTGCCAGCAGCACACCGGGACAGGGCATGTACAATGAGCAGTTCTTC. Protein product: CASSTPGQGMYNEQFF. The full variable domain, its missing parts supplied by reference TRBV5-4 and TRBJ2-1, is ETGVTQSPTHLIKTRGQQVTLRCSSQSGHNTVSWYQQALGQGPQFIFQYYREEENGRGNFPPRFSGLQFPNYSSELNVNALELDDSALYLCASSTPGQGMYNEQFFGPGTRLTVL.

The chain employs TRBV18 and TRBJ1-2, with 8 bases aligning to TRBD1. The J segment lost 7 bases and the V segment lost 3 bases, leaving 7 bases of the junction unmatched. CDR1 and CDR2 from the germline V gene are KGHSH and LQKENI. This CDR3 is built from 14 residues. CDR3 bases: TGTGCCAGCTCACCCCTATCAGGGGGCTTTGGCTACACCTTC. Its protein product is CASSPLSGGFGYTF. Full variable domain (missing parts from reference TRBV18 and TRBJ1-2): NAGVMQNPRHLVRRRGQEARLRCSPMKGHSHVYWYRQLPEEGLKFMVYLQKENIIDESGMPKERFSAEFPKEGPSILRIQQVVRGDSAAYFCASSPLSGGFGYTFGSGTRLTVV.